This TCR beta chain was recovered during a study of long-term antiretroviral therapy in people with HIV. This clone was counted a few times. Germline CDR1 reads LGHNA; CDR2 reads YSLEER. Trimming at V came to 1 base and at J to 5 bases, leaving 1 base not matched to a gene. CDR3 size: 15 residues. Version v3.0 of the immunoSEQ assay was performed at survey level. The table came from immunoSEQ multiplex PCR; TCRdb's copy has only in-frame clones and leaves some out. The sample lists 30,000 or so clones, around 74% occurring once. This specimen consisted of unsorted PBMCs, obtained 3 years after starting antiretroviral therapy. This clonotype was obtained from a man aged 50 to 60 with HIV. The V and J genes are TRBV4-3 and TRBJ2-3, with 12 nucleotides matching TRBD2. The CDR3 DNA follows: TGCGCCAGCAGCCAAGCACTAGCGGGAGGAGATACGCAGTATTTT. Residues: CASSQALAGGDTQYF.